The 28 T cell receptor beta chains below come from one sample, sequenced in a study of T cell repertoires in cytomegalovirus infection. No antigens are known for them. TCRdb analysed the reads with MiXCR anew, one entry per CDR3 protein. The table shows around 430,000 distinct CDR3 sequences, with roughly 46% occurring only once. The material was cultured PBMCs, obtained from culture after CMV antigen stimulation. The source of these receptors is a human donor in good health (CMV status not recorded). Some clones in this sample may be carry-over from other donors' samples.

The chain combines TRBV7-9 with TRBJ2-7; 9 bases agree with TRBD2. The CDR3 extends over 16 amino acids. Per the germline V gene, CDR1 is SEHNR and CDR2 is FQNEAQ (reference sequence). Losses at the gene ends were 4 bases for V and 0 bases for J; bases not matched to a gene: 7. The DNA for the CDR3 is TGTGCCAGCAGCTCCGTGACTAGCGGAAGCTCCTACGAGCAGTACTTC. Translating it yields CASSSVTSGSSYEQYF.

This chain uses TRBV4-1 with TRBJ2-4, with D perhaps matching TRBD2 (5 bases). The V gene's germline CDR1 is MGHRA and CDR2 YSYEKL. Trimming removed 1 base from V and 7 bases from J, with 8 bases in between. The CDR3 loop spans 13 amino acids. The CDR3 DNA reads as TGCGCCAGCAGCCAAGCGTGGGAGAACATTCAGTACTTC. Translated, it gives CASSQAWENIQYF.

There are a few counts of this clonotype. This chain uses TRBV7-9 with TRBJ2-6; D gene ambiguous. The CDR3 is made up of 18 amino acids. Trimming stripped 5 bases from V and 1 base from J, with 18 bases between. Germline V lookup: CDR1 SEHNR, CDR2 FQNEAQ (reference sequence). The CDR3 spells CASSALRVGVSGANVLTF. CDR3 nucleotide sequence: TGTGCCAGCAGCGCCTTACGGGTTGGGGTATCTGGGGCCAACGTCCTGACTTTC. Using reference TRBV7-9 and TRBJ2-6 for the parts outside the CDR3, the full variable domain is DTGVSQNPRHKITKRGQNVTFRCDPISEHNRLYWYRQTLGQGPEFLTYFQNEAQLEKSRLLSDRFSAERPKGSFSTLEIQRTEQGDSAMYLCASSALRVGVSGANVLTFGAGSRLTVL.

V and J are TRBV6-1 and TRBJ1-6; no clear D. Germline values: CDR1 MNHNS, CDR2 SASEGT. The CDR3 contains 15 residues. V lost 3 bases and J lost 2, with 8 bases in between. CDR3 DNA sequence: TGTGCCAGCAGTGATGCGGCGCCCTATAATTCACCCCTCCACTTT. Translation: CASSDAAPYNSPLHF.

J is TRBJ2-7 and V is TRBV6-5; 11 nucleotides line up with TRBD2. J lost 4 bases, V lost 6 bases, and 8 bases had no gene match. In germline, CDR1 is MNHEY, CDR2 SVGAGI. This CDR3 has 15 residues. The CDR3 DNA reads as TGTGCCAGCAGGTCGGGACTAGCGGAAAATTACGAGCAGTACTTC. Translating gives CASRSGLAENYEQYF.

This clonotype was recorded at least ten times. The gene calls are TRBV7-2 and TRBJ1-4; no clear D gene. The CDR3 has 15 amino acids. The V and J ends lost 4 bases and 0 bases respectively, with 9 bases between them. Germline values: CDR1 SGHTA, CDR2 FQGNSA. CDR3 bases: TGTGCCAGCAGCTCCAACAGTGCAACTAATGAAAAACTGTTTTTT. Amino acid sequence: CASSSNSATNEKLFF.

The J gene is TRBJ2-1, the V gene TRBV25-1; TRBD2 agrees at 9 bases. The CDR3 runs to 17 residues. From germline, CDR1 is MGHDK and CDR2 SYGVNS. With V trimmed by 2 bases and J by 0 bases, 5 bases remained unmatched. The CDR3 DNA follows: TGTGCCAGCAGTGAACTACTTAGCGGGAGCTCCTACAATGAGCAGTTCTTC. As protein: CASSELLSGSSYNEQFF.

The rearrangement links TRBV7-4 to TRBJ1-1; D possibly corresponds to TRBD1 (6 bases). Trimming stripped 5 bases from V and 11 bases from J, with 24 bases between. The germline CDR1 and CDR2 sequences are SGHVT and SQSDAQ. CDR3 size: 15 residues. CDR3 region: CASSPSARTELGAFF. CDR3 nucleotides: TGTGCCAGCAGCCCCTCCGCCAGGACAGAACTTGGGGCTTTCTTT.

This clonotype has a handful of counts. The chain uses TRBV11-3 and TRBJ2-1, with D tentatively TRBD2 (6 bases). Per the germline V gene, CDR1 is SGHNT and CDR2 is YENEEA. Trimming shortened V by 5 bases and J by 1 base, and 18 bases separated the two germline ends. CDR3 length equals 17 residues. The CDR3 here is CASSPGSGDTSYNEQFF. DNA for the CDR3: TGTGCCAGCAGCCCCGGGAGCGGAGACACTTCCTACAATGAGCAGTTCTTC.

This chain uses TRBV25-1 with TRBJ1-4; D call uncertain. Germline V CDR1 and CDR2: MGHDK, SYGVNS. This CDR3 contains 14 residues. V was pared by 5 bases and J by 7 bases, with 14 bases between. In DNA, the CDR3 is TGTGCCAGCAGTCTCTCGGCGTCGGGTGAAAAACTGTTTTTT. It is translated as CASSLSASGEKLFF.

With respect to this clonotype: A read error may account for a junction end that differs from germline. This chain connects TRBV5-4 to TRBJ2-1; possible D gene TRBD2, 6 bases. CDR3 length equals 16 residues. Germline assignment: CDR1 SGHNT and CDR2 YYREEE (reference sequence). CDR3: CASSLGAGSSSNEQFF. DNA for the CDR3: TGTGCCAGCAGCTTGGGGGCGGGAAGCTCCTCCAATGAGCAGTTCTTC.

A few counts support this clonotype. The CDR3 spells CASSPREEQGRAFF. The DNA of the CDR3 is TGTGCCAGCAGCCCCCGCGAAGAACAGGGCCGGGCTTTCTTT. This chain uses TRBV3-1 with TRBJ1-1; tentative D call: TRBD1 (6 bases). CDR1 and CDR2 from the germline V gene are LGHDT and YNNKEL (reference sequence). Trimming cost V 4 bases and J 11 bases, with 20 bases left between them. CDR3 length equals 14 residues.

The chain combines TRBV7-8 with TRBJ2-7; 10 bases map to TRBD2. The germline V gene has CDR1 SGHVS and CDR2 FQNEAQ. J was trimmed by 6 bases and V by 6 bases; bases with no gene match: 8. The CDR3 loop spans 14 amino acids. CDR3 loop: CASSPLAGVGEQYF. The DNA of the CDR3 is TGTGCCAGCAGTCCCCTAGCGGGAGTTGGCGAGCAGTACTTC.

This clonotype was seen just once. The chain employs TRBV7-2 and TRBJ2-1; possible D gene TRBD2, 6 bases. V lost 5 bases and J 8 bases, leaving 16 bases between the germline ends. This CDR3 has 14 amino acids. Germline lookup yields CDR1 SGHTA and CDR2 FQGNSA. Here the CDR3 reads CASSVDRGNDEQFF. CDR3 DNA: TGTGCCAGCAGCGTGGATCGGGGGAACGATGAGCAGTTCTTC.

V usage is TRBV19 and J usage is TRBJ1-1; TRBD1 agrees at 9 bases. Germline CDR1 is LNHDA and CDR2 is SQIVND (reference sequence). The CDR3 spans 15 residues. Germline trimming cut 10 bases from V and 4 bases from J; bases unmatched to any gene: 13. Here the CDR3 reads CAIFDRGTGGTEAFF. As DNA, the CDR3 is TGTGCCATCTTCGACAGGGGGACTGGGGGCACTGAAGCTTTCTTT.

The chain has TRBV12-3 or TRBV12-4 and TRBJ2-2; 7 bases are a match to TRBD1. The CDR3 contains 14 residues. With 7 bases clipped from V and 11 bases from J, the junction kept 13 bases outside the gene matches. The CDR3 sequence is CASTPLGRGRELFF. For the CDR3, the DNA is TGTGCCAGCACCCCCCTCGGAAGGGGGCGAGAGCTGTTTTTT.

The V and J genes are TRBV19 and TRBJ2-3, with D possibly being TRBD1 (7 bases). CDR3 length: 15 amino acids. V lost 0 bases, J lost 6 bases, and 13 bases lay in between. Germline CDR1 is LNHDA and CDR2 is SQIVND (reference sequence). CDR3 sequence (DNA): TGTGCCAGTAGTATAGATCCGGCAGGGGGGGATACGCAGTATTTT. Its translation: CASSIDPAGGDTQYF.

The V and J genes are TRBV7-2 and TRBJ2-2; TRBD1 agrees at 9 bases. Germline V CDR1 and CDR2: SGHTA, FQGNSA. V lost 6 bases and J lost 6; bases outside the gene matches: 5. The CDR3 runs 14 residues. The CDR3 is CASRPGTGSGELFF. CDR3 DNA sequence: TGTGCCAGCAGGCCCGGGACAGGGTCCGGGGAGCTGTTTTTT.

For the CDR3, the DNA is TGTGCCAGCTGGGACAGGGGAAATCAGCCCCAGCATTTT. The encoded protein is CASWDRGNQPQHF. The V and J genes are TRBV12-3 or TRBV12-4 and TRBJ1-5; 10 bases match TRBD1. V was pared by 8 bases and J by 4 bases, with 2 bases of the junction left unmatched. The CDR3 is made up of 13 amino acids.

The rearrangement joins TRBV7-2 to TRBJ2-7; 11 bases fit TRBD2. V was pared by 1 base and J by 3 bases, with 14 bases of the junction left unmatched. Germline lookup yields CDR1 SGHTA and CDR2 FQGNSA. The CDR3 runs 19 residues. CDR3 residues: CASSLVGMASGGTFYEQYF. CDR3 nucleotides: TGTGCCAGCAGCTTAGTGGGGATGGCTAGCGGGGGGACATTCTACGAGCAGTACTTC.

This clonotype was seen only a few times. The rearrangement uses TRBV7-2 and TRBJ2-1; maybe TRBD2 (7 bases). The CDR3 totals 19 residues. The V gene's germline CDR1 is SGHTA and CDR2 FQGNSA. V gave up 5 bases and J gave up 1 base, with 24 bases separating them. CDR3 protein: CASSKGVGGGGFSYNEQFF. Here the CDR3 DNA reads TGTGCCAGCAGCAAGGGGGTAGGAGGCGGGGGCTTTTCCTACAATGAGCAGTTCTTC.

DNA of the CDR3: TGTGCCAGCAGTTTGATAGGGAAGATGGGGTTTAACACCGGGGAGCTGTTTTTT. Amino acids: CASSLIGKMGFNTGELFF. The J gene is TRBJ2-2, the V gene TRBV28; D not certain. V was clipped by 3 bases and J by 2 bases, with 19 bases between them. Germline CDR1 is MDHEN and CDR2 is SYDVKM. This CDR3 spans 18 amino acids.

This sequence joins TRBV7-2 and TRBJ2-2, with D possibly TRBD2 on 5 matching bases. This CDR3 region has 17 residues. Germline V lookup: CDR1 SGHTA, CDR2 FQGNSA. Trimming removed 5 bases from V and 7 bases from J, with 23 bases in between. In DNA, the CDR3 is TGTGCCAGCAGCCAGAACCTGGGAGTAGGTTTGGTCGGGGAGCTGTTTTTT. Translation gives CASSQNLGVGLVGELFF.

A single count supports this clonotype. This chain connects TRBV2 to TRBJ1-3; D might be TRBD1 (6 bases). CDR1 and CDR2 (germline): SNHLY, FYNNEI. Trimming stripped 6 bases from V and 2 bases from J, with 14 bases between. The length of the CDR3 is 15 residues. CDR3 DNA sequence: TGTGCCAGCAGCAGGGGACATACTACTGGAAACACCATATATTTT. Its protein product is CASSRGHTTGNTIYF.

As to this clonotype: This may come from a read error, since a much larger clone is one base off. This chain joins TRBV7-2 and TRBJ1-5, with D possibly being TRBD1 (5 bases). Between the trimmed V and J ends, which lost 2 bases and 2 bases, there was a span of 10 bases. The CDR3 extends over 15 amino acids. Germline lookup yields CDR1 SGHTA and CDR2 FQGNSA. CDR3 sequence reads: CASSLTLGGNQPQHF. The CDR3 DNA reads TGTGCCAGCAGCTTAACGCTGGGGGGCAATCAGCCCCAGCATTTT.

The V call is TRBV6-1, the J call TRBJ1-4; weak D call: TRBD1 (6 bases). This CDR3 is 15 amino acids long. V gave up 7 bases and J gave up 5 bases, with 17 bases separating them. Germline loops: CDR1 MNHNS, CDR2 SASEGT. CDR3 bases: TGTGCCAGCACCCTCCCCCGGGGGCGGAATGAAAAACTGTTTTTT. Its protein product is CASTLPRGRNEKLFF.

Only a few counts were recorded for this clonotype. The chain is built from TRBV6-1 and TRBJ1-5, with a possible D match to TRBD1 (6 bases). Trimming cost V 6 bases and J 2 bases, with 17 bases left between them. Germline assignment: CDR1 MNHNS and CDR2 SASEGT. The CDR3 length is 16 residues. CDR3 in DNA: TGTGCCAGCAGCCAATACAGGGCCCAGGGCAATCAGCCCCAGCATTTT. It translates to CASSQYRAQGNQPQHF.

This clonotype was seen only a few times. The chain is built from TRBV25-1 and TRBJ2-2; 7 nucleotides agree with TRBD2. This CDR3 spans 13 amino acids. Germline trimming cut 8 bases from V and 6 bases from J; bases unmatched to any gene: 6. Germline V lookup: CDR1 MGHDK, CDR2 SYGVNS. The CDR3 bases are TGTGCCAGCCAGGGAACTAGCGCCGGGGAGCTGTTTTTT. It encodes CASQGTSAGELFF.